The 5 T cell receptor beta chains presented below share a single source sample, sequenced in a study of follicular helper T cells after annual influenza vaccination. Assay: immunoSEQ multiplex PCR; the TCRdb copy retains only in-frame clones and omits some. The repertoire holds approximately 9,300 clones, with roughly 80% as singletons. Time point here: 2015-2016 season, 7 days after influenza vaccination. The sequenced sample was CXCR5+ CD38- circulating T follicular helper cells from blood, obtained 7 days after influenza vaccination. The subset was: circulating Tfh, non-naive CD4+CXCR5+PD-1+ (ICOS+CD38+ or ICOS-CD38-). Every receptor here comes from an adult who received the influenza vaccine.

The chain is built from TRBV6-5 and TRBJ2-2; 10 bases map to TRBD2. V shed 2 bases and J 8 bases; nucleotides not matched to a gene: 8. The CDR3 consists of 16 residues. Germline loops: CDR1 MNHEY, CDR2 SVGAGI. This chain's CDR3 is CASSYALAGEPGELFF. The CDR3 nucleotides are TGTGCCAGCAGTTACGCCCTAGCGGGGGAACCGGGGGAGCTGTTTTTT.

The chain combines TRBV6-6 with TRBJ1-6, with a tentative D call TRBD1 (5 bases). From germline, CDR1 is MNHNY and CDR2 SVGAGI (reference sequence). The ends were cut back, 5 bases at V and 10 bases at J, with 12 bases in the middle. This CDR3 is built from 13 residues. The CDR3 region has the DNA TGTGCCAGCAGTGCCCCGGGGGAATCACCCCTCCACTTT. Its protein product is CASSAPGESPLHF.

The chain is built from TRBV13 and TRBJ1-1, with TRBD1 identical over 7 bases. The V segment lost 3 bases and the J segment 7 bases; nucleotides outside the gene matches: 2. CDR1 and CDR2 (germline): PRHDT, FYEKMQ (reference sequence). The CDR3 runs 12 residues. The CDR3 DNA reads as TGTGCCAGCAGCTTCAGGACAGGTGAAGCTTTCTTT. It yields the protein CASSFRTGEAFF.

J is TRBJ1-1 and V is TRBV6-5; 7 bases align to TRBD1. V shed 2 bases, J shed 5 bases, and the junction held 8 bases outside the gene matches. The CDR3 loop spans 15 amino acids. The germline V gene has CDR1 MNHEY and CDR2 SVGAGI. As DNA, the CDR3 is TGTGCCAGCAGTTACAAAAACAGGGGTAAGACTGAAGCTTTCTTT. This encodes CASSYKNRGKTEAFF.

The V call is TRBV19, the J call TRBJ1-2; 9 positions match TRBD1. The V gene end was trimmed by 6 bases and the J gene end by 4 bases; junction bases not matched to a gene: 12. The CDR3 loop spans 16 amino acids. CDR1 is LNHDA, CDR2 SQIVND, per germline (reference sequence). The CDR3 DNA sequence: TGTGCCAGTAGACCGGGACAGGGCAATTTCGGCTATGGCTACACCTTC. This translates into CASRPGQGNFGYGYTF. Filled out from reference TRBV19 and TRBJ1-2, the complete variable domain reads DGGITQSPKYLFRKEGQNVTLSCEQNLNHDAMYWYRQDPGQGLRLIYYSQIVNDFQKGDIAEGYSVSREKKESFPLTVTSAQKNPTAFYLCASRPGQGNFGYGYTFGSGTRLTVV.